This T cell receptor (beta chain) was captured by sequencing in a study of OX40 agonist ivuxolimab in advanced cancers. For the study at large: Dose-escalation subjects each had hepatocellular carcinoma, melanoma, renal cell or head and neck cancer.

The V end lost 2 bases, the J end lost 2 bases, and 13 bases lay between the germline ends. CDR1 and CDR2 from the germline V gene are GTSNPN and SVGIG (reference sequence). This CDR3 contains 15 residues. This clone was seen a few times. The antigen remains undetermined. The table came from immunoSEQ multiplex PCR; TCRdb's copy has only in-frame clones and leaves some out. The sample contains about 58,000 clones, more than 75% of which appear only once. Study-level findings and limits: Blood T cells, both CD4+ and CD8+, expanded clonally by week 6 at 0.1 to 3.0 mg/kg. Which antigen the expanded peripheral T cells recognized is unknown.

The material sequenced was CD4+ or CD8+ T cells sorted from blood, taken in a trial of the OX40 agonist ivuxolimab. This chain links TRBV30 with TRBJ1-5; perhaps TRBD1 as D (5 bases). The TCR sequence derives from an adult with an advanced solid tumor such as melanoma, head and neck, liver or kidney cancer. Here the CDR3 DNA reads TGTGCCTGGAGTCTATCTGGGGCAGGCAATCAGCCCCAGCATTTT. Its protein product is CAWSLSGAGNQPQHF. Using reference TRBV30 and TRBJ1-5 for the parts outside the CDR3, the full variable domain is SQTIHQWPATLVQPVGSPLSLECTVEGTSNPNLYWYRQAAGRGLQLLFYSVGIGQISSEVPQNLSASRPQDRQFILSSKKLLLSDSGFYLCAWSLSGAGNQPQHFGDGTRLSIL.